The present entry profiles one T cell receptor beta chain with its context. Its cognate antigen is unknown. Researchers used the Oncomine TCR Beta short-read assay to sequence DNA from cultured CD4+ T cells. The genomic DNA was obtained from cultured CD4+ T cells by extraction with the QIAamp micro DNA kit. A single record per CDR3 protein comes from TCRdb applying MiXCR to the PCR reads. The data contain approximately 10,000 distinct CDR3 sequences, roughly a third of them singletons. Treatment in this sample: approximately nine-day PBMC culture with coronavirus spike peptide pools or control peptides (ViraFEST assay). CD4+ T cells of the unexposed donor were collected before the COVID-19 pandemic (2011-2018). Peptide-pool expansion of antigen-specific T cells preceded TCR sequencing in ViraFEST. This record belongs to a study of vaccination and CD4 T cells after COVID-19. Overall study: The study enrolled six male and four female convalescents, two of whom were Hispanic. Stimulation of the cells used overlapping spike peptide pools from SARS-CoV-2 and from the common cold coronaviruses HCoV-NL63, HCoV-OC43 and HCoV-229E.

The study's findings and limits: Relatively few convalescent patients were studied; early post-infection timepoints were not included.

The CDR3 length is 14 residues. Germline CDR1 is SGHTA and CDR2 is FQGNSA. The V and J ends lost 5 bases and 8 bases, in that order; junction bases with no gene match: 6. The gene calls are TRBV7-2 and TRBJ2-4, with 10 bases identical to TRBD2. The specimen sequenced was CD4+ T cells from blood, cultured in vitro. The clonotype was recovered from a human donor in good health. The CDR3 DNA reads as TGTGCCAGCAGCGAATCGCTAGCGGGGGACATTCAGTACTTC. Amino acids: CASSESLAGDIQYF.